The clone carrying this T cell receptor (beta chain) has just a few counts. Its antigen is not known. Preparation of the TCRbeta library involved a method that used unique molecular identifiers. TCRdb recomputed calls from the PCR reads with MiXCR, one row per CDR3 protein. The sample yields hundreds of thousands of distinct CDR3 sequences, more than 20% seen once. Trimming took 0 bases from V and 3 from J, leaving 12 bases between them. The germline gives CDR1 SEHNR, CDR2 FQNEAQ (reference sequence). The CDR3 consists of 15 residues. The sample is drawn from a study of T-cell reconstitution after alpha-beta-depleted transplantation in children. General study findings and limits: At one year after transplant, newly produced T cells mostly accounted for T-cell counts and diversity. About two months after transplant, alpha-beta T cells reportedly came from several hundred expanded graft clones. Certain patients had high TCRbeta diversity at day 60, and it came from recipient T cells and thymic progenitors that survived.

The input for sequencing was PBMCs, mostly from graft donor cells, taken 360 days after TCRalphabeta/CD19-depleted stem cell transplant. This TCR derives from a female patient aged 2 to 10 who had a stem cell transplant for congenital amegakaryocytic thrombocytopenia, so the T cells may come from the graft donor. The genes are TRBV7-9 and TRBJ2-7; D is uncertain. CDR3 sequence (DNA): TGTGCCAGCAGCTTAGCCCTGGGTGCTGGCTACGAGCAGTACTTC. Protein sequence: CASSLALGAGYEQYF.